The next 27 T cell receptor beta chains were all read from a single sample in a study of memory B cells and T cells in multiple sclerosis. CFSE-dim autoproliferating and CFSE-high non-proliferating T cells from unstimulated culture were sequenced separately. Replicate wells were pooled after less than eight days of stimulus-free culture of approximately 5x10^7 CFSE-labeled PBMCs. Clones were read by immunoSEQ multiplex PCR, and TCRdb kept only the in-frame ones, dropping some. Among fewer than 15,000 clones listed, roughly 86% were seen once. For these TCRs, the target antigens are not known. Sequenced: PBMCs from blood kept in culture. These receptors came from a human donor with multiple sclerosis.

This chain uses TRBV19 with TRBJ2-7; 7 nucleotides agree with TRBD1. Germline trimming cut 3 bases from V and 2 bases from J; bases unmatched to any gene: 7. Per germline, CDR1 LNHDA and CDR2 SQIVND (reference sequence). The CDR3 loop spans 15 amino acids. The CDR3 here is CASSIKQGKAYEQYF. Here the CDR3 DNA reads TGTGCCAGTAGTATCAAACAGGGGAAGGCCTACGAGCAGTACTTC.

This sequence joins TRBV5-6 and TRBJ2-7; the match to TRBD2 covers 8 bases. There are 14 residues in the CDR3. The V gene's germline CDR1 is SGHDT and CDR2 YYEEEE. J lost 9 bases, V lost 5 bases, and 13 bases had no gene match. The CDR3 region has the DNA TGTGCCAGCAGTTATCCGGGACTAGTGACGTCGCAGTACTTC. Its translation: CASSYPGLVTSQYF.

This clone was observed a handful of times. The chain carries TRBV18 and TRBJ1-5; D ambiguous. The CDR3 sequence is 14 residues long. Between the trimmed V and J ends, which lost 3 bases and 3 bases, there was a span of 9 bases. CDR1 is KGHSH, CDR2 LQKENI, per germline. The CDR3 region is CASSPGGSNQPQHF. The CDR3 DNA is TGTGCCAGCTCACCCGGAGGGTCCAATCAGCCCCAGCATTTT.

The gene calls are TRBV7-2 and TRBJ2-7; TRBD2 matches at 10 bases. The CDR3 contains 17 residues. J gave up 3 bases and V 3 bases, and 11 bases lay outside the gene matches. CDR1 and CDR2 from the germline V gene are SGHTA and FQGNSA. In DNA, the CDR3 is TGTGCCAGCAGCTTCACTAGCGGGGCGACCTTTGACTACGAGCAGTACTTC. Residues: CASSFTSGATFDYEQYF.

There are a few counts of this clone. This chain joins TRBV20-1 and TRBJ2-1; a possible D gene is TRBD2 (5 bases). The CDR3 covers 11 residues. V lost 1 base, J lost 16 bases, and 14 bases lay in between. The germline CDR1 and CDR2 sequences are DFQATT and SNEGSKA (reference sequence). This CDR3 reads CSARGWAGDFF. The DNA for the CDR3 is TGCAGTGCTAGAGGCTGGGCGGGCGACTTCTTC.

V usage is TRBV18 and J usage is TRBJ2-1, with 9 bases matching TRBD1. The CDR3 is 15 residues long. J was trimmed by 6 bases and V by 4 bases; bases with no gene match: 7. Germline V gene data show CDR1 as KGHSH and CDR2 as LQKENI. Written as DNA, the CDR3 is TGTGCCAGCTCACATAGACAGGGGGAGAGCAATGAGCAGTTCTTC. The encoded protein is CASSHRQGESNEQFF.

This clone was seen only a few times. The gene calls are TRBV2 and TRBJ2-7, with no clear D. Per the germline V gene, CDR1 is SNHLY and CDR2 is FYNNEI. The germline V and J ends were trimmed by 5 bases and 3 bases, with 5 bases remaining between them. The length of the CDR3 is 11 residues. CDR3 bases: TGTGCCAGCAGTTTACGCTACGAGCAGTACTTC. Translated, it gives CASSLRYEQYF.

There are a few counts of this clone. The CDR3 region is CATSRDKVPEKYGYTF. For the CDR3, the DNA is TGTGCCACCAGCAGAGATAAGGTTCCGGAGAAGTATGGCTACACCTTC. The chain couples TRBV15 to TRBJ1-2, with D unresolved. The germline V and J ends were trimmed by 0 bases and 5 bases, with 16 bases remaining between them. The V gene's germline CDR1 is LNHNV and CDR2 YYDKDF (reference sequence). This CDR3 has 16 residues.

J is TRBJ2-7 and V is TRBV6-6; 7 nucleotides line up with TRBD1. Trimming removed 6 bases from V and 4 bases from J; junction bases left unmatched: 12. From germline, CDR1 is MNHNY and CDR2 SVGAGI (reference sequence). The CDR3 runs 15 residues. For the CDR3, the DNA is TGTGCCAGCAGGAGCGGACAGGACGATAATTACGAGCAGTACTTC. Its protein is CASRSGQDDNYEQYF.

The DNA for the CDR3 is TGTGCCAGCAGCTTAGTCGGTAGGCAGGGGGCCAATCAGCCCCAGCATTTT. Protein: CASSLVGRQGANQPQHF. V is TRBV7-8 and J is TRBJ1-5, with 8 bases that match TRBD1. The V segment lost 1 base and the J segment 3 bases; nucleotides outside the gene matches: 8. CDR1 is SGHVS and CDR2 is FQNEAQ in the germline V gene. The CDR3 runs 17 residues.

The J gene is TRBJ2-7, the V gene TRBV14; 7 bases align to TRBD1. The CDR3 runs to 13 residues. The V and J ends lost 6 bases and 0 bases, in that order; junction bases with no gene match: 2. CDR1 and CDR2 from the germline V gene are SGHDN and FVKESK. CDR3 nucleotides: TGTGCCAGCAGGGGGACAGACTCCTACGAGCAGTACTTC. Protein product: CASRGTDSYEQYF. The full variable domain, rest sourced from reference TRBV14 and TRBJ2-7, is EAGVTQFPSHSVIEKGQTVTLRCDPISGHDNLYWYRRVMGKEIKFLLHFVKESKQDESGMPNNRFLAERTGGTYSTLKVQPAELEDSGVYFCASRGTDSYEQYFGPGTRLTVT.

The V and J genes are TRBV19 and TRBJ2-2, with TRBD1 as a possible D gene (5 bases). CDR1 LNHDA and CDR2 SQIVND come from the germline V gene (reference sequence). This CDR3 is built from 14 residues. V gave up 5 bases and J gave up 5 bases, with 12 bases separating them. CDR3 region: CASSATGATGELFF. Written as DNA, the CDR3 is TGTGCCAGTAGTGCAACAGGCGCTACCGGGGAGCTGTTTTTT.

The chain employs TRBV10-3 and TRBJ2-3; TRBD2 matches at 7 bases. Germline loops: CDR1 ENHRY, CDR2 SYGVKD. Trimming cost V 4 bases and J 0 bases; bases outside gene matches: 7. This CDR3 comprises 16 residues. The CDR3 region has the DNA TGTGCCATCAGTGTGGCTAGCGGACCTAGCACAGATACGCAGTATTTT. The encoded protein is CAISVASGPSTDTQYF.

The V gene is TRBV7-6, the J gene TRBJ2-3; maybe TRBD2 (5 bases). The V end was cut by 4 bases, the J end by 6 bases, with 8 bases between. The CDR3 consists of 12 residues. CDR1 and CDR2 from the germline V gene are SGHVS and FNYEAQ. CDR3 nucleotides: TGTGCCAGCAGCTCGGAGGAGGATACGCAGTATTTT. Amino acids: CASSSEEDTQYF.

J is TRBJ1-1 and V is TRBV18; TRBD1 matches 11 bases. The CDR3 totals 15 residues. The V and J ends lost 4 bases and 6 bases, in that order; junction bases with no gene match: 7. Germline CDR1 is KGHSH and CDR2 is LQKENI. The CDR3 nucleotides are TGTGCCAGCTCACTAGGGACAGGGGGGAGATCTGAAGCTTTCTTT. Protein sequence: CASSLGTGGRSEAFF.

The chain combines TRBV5-1 with TRBJ2-3; 14 bases are a match to TRBD2. CDR3 size: 16 residues. Germline CDR1 and CDR2: SGHRS and YFSETQ. The trim removed 3 bases at V and 4 bases at J, leaving 4 bases unmatched. CDR3 in DNA: TGCGCCAGCAGCTCGGGACTAGCGGGAGCCGCAGATACGCAGTATTTT. It encodes CASSSGLAGAADTQYF.

The chain couples TRBV5-1 to TRBJ2-5, with D unclear. Trimming stripped 0 bases from V and 4 bases from J, with 4 bases between. The CDR3 runs to 12 residues. In germline, CDR1 is SGHRS, CDR2 YFSETQ. CDR3 in DNA: TGCGCCAGCAGCTTGGGCCGAGAGACCCAGTACTTC. Translating gives CASSLGRETQYF.

Only a few counts were recorded for this clone. V is TRBV19 and J is TRBJ1-3; perhaps TRBD1 as D (6 bases). The CDR3 totals 15 residues. The V end lost 9 bases, the J end lost 2 bases, and 17 bases lay between the germline ends. Germline CDR1 reads LNHDA; CDR2 reads SQIVND (reference sequence). This CDR3 reads CASRPRGGTGNTIYF. The CDR3 DNA follows: TGTGCCAGCCGACCCAGGGGCGGCACTGGAAACACCATATATTTT.

Written as DNA, the CDR3 is TGTGCCTGGGCCCGGGGGGGCACAGATACGCAGTATTTT. Its translation: CAWARGGTDTQYF. The chain couples TRBV30 to TRBJ2-3; 7 bases line up with TRBD2. The CDR3 contains 13 residues. The V gene end was trimmed by 5 bases and the J gene end by 1 base; junction bases not matched to a gene: 3. CDR1 and CDR2 (germline): GTSNPN, SVGIG (reference sequence). Full variable domain (outside the CDR3, taken from reference TRBV30 and TRBJ2-3): SQTIHQWPATLVQPVGSPLSLECTVEGTSNPNLYWYRQAAGRGLQLLFYSVGIGQISSEVPQNLSASRPQDRQFILSSKKLLLSDSGFYLCAWARGGTDTQYFGPGTRLTVL.

The rearrangement uses TRBV9 and TRBJ1-4; 7 bases line up with TRBD1. The germline CDR1 and CDR2 sequences are SGDLS and YYNGEE. V gave up 4 bases and J gave up 3 bases; unmatched junction bases: 6. This CDR3 has 15 residues. CDR3: CASSMGTASNEKLFF. The CDR3 DNA reads TGTGCCAGCAGCATGGGGACAGCGTCTAATGAAAAACTGTTTTTT.

The gene calls are TRBV7-2 and TRBJ2-1, with unresolved D. The CDR3 is 14 residues long. Trimming removed 2 bases from V and 12 bases from J, with 17 bases in between. Germline values: CDR1 SGHTA, CDR2 FQGNSA. This chain's CDR3 is CASSLSPKVGRQFF. For the CDR3, the DNA is TGTGCCAGCAGCTTATCCCCAAAGGTCGGTAGGCAGTTCTTC.

This clone has just one count. The V gene is TRBV9, the J gene TRBJ2-1; TRBD2 matches 12 bases. The CDR3 covers 15 residues. The germline V gene encodes CDR1 SGDLS and CDR2 YYNGEE. J lost 9 bases, V lost 2 bases, and 6 bases had no gene match. The CDR3 region is CASSVDLAGGLEQFF. CDR3 nucleotide sequence: TGTGCCAGCAGCGTTGACCTAGCGGGGGGGCTTGAGCAGTTCTTC.

This chain connects TRBV5-4 to TRBJ2-3; possibly TRBD2 for D (5 bases). Trimming stripped 7 bases from V and 0 bases from J, with 18 bases between. The CDR3 runs 16 residues. Germline lookup yields CDR1 SGHNT and CDR2 YYREEE (reference sequence). The CDR3 loop is CASSNVRGPSTDTQYF. CDR3 in DNA: TGTGCCAGCTCGAATGTTCGGGGTCCGAGCACAGATACGCAGTATTTT.

Only one count was recorded for this clone. The chain carries TRBV2 and TRBJ2-6; maybe TRBD2 (5 bases). The germline V and J ends were trimmed by 2 bases and 3 bases, with 8 bases remaining between them. There are 15 residues in the CDR3. Per the germline V gene, CDR1 is SNHLY and CDR2 is FYNNEI. As DNA, the CDR3 is TGTGCCAGCAGTGAATCGGGGAGTGGGGCCAACGTCCTGACTTTC. This encodes CASSESGSGANVLTF.

This chain joins TRBV13 and TRBJ1-3, with TRBD1 matching over 9 bases. The CDR3 is 16 amino acids. The ends lost 5 bases at V and 3 bases at J; junction bases unmatched: 8. The germline gives CDR1 PRHDT, CDR2 FYEKMQ (reference sequence). The CDR3 sequence: CASSRTGTGYGNTIYF. The CDR3 DNA follows: TGTGCCAGCAGCCGAACCGGGACAGGGTATGGAAACACCATATATTTT.

This clone has just a few counts. V usage is TRBV18 and J usage is TRBJ1-2; 7 positions match TRBD1. The CDR3 extends over 14 amino acids. Germline assignment: CDR1 KGHSH and CDR2 LQKENI. With 2 bases clipped from V and 5 bases from J, the junction kept 5 bases outside the gene matches. CDR3 DNA: TGTGCCAGCTCACCATCAAGACAGGGTTATGGCTACACCTTC. The encoded protein is CASSPSRQGYGYTF.

The V call is TRBV7-9, the J call TRBJ2-2, with 8 positions matching TRBD2. V gave up 0 bases and J gave up 0 bases; unmatched junction bases: 3. Germline-derived CDR1 and CDR2 are SEHNR and FQNEAQ (reference sequence). This CDR3 is built from 17 residues. This CDR3 is CASSLATAGANTGELFF. The CDR3 DNA reads TGTGCCAGCAGCTTAGCTACAGCGGGAGCGAACACCGGGGAGCTGTTTTTT.